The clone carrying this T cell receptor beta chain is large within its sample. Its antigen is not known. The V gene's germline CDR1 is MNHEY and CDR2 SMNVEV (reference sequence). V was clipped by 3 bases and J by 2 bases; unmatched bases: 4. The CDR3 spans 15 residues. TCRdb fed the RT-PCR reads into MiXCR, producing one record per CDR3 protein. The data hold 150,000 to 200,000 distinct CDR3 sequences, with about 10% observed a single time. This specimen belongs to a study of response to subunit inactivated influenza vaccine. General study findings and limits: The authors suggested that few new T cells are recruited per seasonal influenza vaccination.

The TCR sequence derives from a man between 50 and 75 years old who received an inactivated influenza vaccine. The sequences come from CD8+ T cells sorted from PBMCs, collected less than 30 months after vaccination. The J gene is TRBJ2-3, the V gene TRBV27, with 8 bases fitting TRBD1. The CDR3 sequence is CASSLQGAFTDTQYF. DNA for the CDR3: TGTGCCAGCAGTTTGCAGGGGGCCTTCACAGATACGCAGTATTTT.